This T cell receptor (beta chain) was found in a study of vaccination effects on CD4 cells after COVID-19. Regarding the study as a whole: Early timepoints after infection were absent, and convalescent patients were few in the study.

Antigen-specific CD4+ T cells were expanded (with viral peptide pools) by the ViraFEST assay ahead of sequencing. On roughly day 10 of culture, CD4+ T cells were separated out. None of these healthy vaccinees had been infected with SARS-CoV-2 before vaccination. Every well got 2 million to 2.5 million PBMC, which were grown with about 10 IU/ml IL-2 and 10 ug/ml peptides. A half-medium replacement with IL-2 medium was carried out on days 3 and 7. As concerns this clone: Its antigen is currently unknown.

Trimming left V 3 bases short and J 9 bases short, with 21 bases between. CDR1 is KGHSH and CDR2 is LQKENI in the germline V gene. CDR3 length: 17 residues. Here immunoSEQ multiplex PCR was the method, and the copy in TCRdb shows in-frame clones only, minus some. The sample consists of about 68,000 clones, 75% to 90% of them appearing once. This TCR was sampled from a human donor who received a COVID-19 vaccine. The J gene is TRBJ1-6, the V gene TRBV18; D perhaps matches TRBD1 (6 bases). This specimen was CD4+ T cells from PBMCs cultured with SARS-CoV-2 spike peptides, taken before COVID-19 vaccination. The CDR3 is CASSPIRGGEGGSPLHF. CDR3 coding DNA: TGTGCCAGCTCACCGATCCGGGGGGGAGAAGGGGGTTCACCCCTCCACTTT.